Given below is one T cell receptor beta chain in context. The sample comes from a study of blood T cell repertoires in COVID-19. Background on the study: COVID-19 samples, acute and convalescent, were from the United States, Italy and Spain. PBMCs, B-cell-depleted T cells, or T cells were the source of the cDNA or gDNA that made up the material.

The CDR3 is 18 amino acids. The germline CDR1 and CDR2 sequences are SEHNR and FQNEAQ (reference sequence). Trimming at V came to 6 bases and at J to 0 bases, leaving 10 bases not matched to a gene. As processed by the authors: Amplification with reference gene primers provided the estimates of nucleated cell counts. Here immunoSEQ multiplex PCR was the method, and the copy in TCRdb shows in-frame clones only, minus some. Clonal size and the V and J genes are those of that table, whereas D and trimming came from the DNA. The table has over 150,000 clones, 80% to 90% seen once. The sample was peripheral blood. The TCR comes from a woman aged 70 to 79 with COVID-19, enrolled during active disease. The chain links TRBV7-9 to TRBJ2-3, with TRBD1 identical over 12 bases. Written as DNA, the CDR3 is TGTGCCAGCAGTCCGGGACAGGGGGCAGGGCGCAGCACAGATACGCAGTATTTT. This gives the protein CASSPGQGAGRSTDTQYF.